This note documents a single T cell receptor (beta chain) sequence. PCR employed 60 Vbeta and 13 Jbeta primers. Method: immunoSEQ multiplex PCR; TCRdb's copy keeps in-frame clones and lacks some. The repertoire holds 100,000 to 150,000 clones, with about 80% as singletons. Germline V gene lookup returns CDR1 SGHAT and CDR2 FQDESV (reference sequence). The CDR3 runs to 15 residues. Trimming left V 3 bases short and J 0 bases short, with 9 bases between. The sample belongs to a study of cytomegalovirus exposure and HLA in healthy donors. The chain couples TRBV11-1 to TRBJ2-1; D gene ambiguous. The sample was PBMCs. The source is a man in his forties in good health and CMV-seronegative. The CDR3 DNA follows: TGTGCCAGCAGCTTCCAGGCGAGCTCCTACAATGAGCAGTTCTTC. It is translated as CASSFQASSYNEQFF.